The sequence of this TCR beta chain was determined in a study of T cell changes during pregnancy in multiple sclerosis. Clones were read by immunoSEQ multiplex PCR, and TCRdb kept only the in-frame ones, dropping some. The sample lists under 70,000 clones, roughly 91% seen once, with about 6.4% in the top ten. Germline V lookup: CDR1 MNHEY, CDR2 SMNVEV (reference sequence). J gave up 1 base and V 5 bases, and 2 bases lay outside the gene matches. The CDR3 contains 14 residues. This chain joins TRBV27 and TRBJ1-5, with 7 nucleotides matching TRBD1. The TCR was taken from a female donor in good health, enrolled as a control in a pregnancy study. Sample: peripheral blood, taken in the third trimester of pregnancy. The CDR3, as DNA: TGTGCCAGCAGTGACAGGGAGAGCAATCAGCCCCAGCATTTT. Translated: CASSDRESNQPQHF.